This T cell receptor (beta chain) was observed in a study of T cells in localized non-small cell lung cancer. A remark on this clone: Its antigen is undetermined.

Overall study results and limits: In the blood, greater T cell density corresponded to longer overall survival. Of the top 100 tumor clones, median 57 were in adjacent lung, 25 to 35 among its top 100. Only one tumor region was sequenced, so heterogeneity remains possible. Compared with tumor, uninvolved adjacent lung displayed greater T cell clonality, ranking highest overall.

Clones were sequenced by immunoSEQ multiplex PCR, and TCRdb holds only the in-frame ones, with some missing. The table has roughly 34,000 clones, under 85% seen once. V lost 4 bases and J 3 bases, leaving 16 bases between the germline ends. The length of the CDR3 is 16 residues. Germline-derived CDR1 and CDR2 are MNHNS and SASEGT. V is TRBV6-1 and J is TRBJ2-1, with a possible D match to TRBD2 (7 bases). The sequenced sample was peripheral blood, obtained before any cancer treatment. This clonotype originated in a male donor aged 60 or over with stage II squamous cell lung carcinoma. The CDR3 reads CASSGREGGRYNEQFF. CDR3 nucleotides: TGTGCCAGCAGTGGAAGGGAGGGGGGGCGCTACAATGAGCAGTTCTTC.